One sample yielded the 30 T cell receptor beta chains listed below, sequenced in a study of PD-1 blockade in classical Hodgkin lymphoma (dated by TCRdb to 2020 to 2022). The library was obtained by the immunoSEQ multiplex PCR assay. The table comes from immuneACCESS by way of TCRdb, which keeps in-frame sequences with V and J called. Part of the clones is missing from these tables; in studies checked, under half for an unresolved V gene and the rest for unknown reasons. In all, the sample holds 95,000 to 120,000 clones, and 89% of those were seen once. Of the sample, less than 20% is held by the ten largest clones. The time point label for this specimen denotes: cycle 2 day 1 (C2D1) of nivolumab. Relapse after autologous stem cell transplantation had occurred in all trial patients, and cohorts A, B and C were distinguished by prior brentuximab vedotin exposure. This specimen consisted of peripheral blood mononuclear cells (PBMCs), obtained before the second cycle of nivolumab. The source of these receptors is a human donor with classical Hodgkin lymphoma.

This CDR3 is CASSPVPSGTLSYNEQFF. For the CDR3, the DNA is TGCGCCAGCAGCCCAGTCCCGAGCGGGACTCTCTCCTACAATGAGCAGTTCTTC. The gene calls are TRBV5-1 and TRBJ2-1; 7 nucleotides line up with TRBD2. The CDR3 runs 18 residues. Looked up from germline, CDR1 is SGHRS and CDR2 is YFSETQ. V lost 4 bases and J lost 0; bases outside the gene matches: 13.

This rearrangement joins TRBV7-9 to TRBJ2-7; possible D gene TRBD2, 6 bases. CDR3 length equals 14 residues. V was trimmed by 2 bases and J by 4 bases, leaving 12 bases between them. From germline, CDR1 is SEHNR and CDR2 FQNEAQ (reference sequence). The CDR3 loop is CASSLTGEWYEQYF. CDR3 DNA: TGTGCCAGCAGCTTAACGGGAGAGTGGTACGAGCAGTACTTC.

The genes are TRBV18 and TRBJ2-1; the D gene is possibly TRBD1 (6 bases). V lost 4 bases and J lost 5, with 15 bases in between. In germline, CDR1 is KGHSH, CDR2 LQKENI. The CDR3 runs 15 residues. CDR3 in amino acids: CASSQDSSSHNEQFF. The CDR3 nucleotides are TGTGCCAGCTCACAGGACAGTTCGAGCCACAATGAGCAGTTCTTC.

The V gene is TRBV19, the J gene TRBJ1-3, with 7 bases matching TRBD1. Germline values: CDR1 LNHDA, CDR2 SQIVND (reference sequence). Unmatched junction bases numbered 3, after V lost 6 bases and J lost 4 bases. There are 13 residues in the CDR3. In DNA, the CDR3 is TGTGCCAGTAGGACAGGGAACGGAAACACCATATATTTT. This encodes CASRTGNGNTIYF.

The chain recombines TRBV30 with TRBJ1-5; maybe TRBD1 (6 bases). From germline, CDR1 is GTSNPN and CDR2 SVGIG (reference sequence). V was pared by 3 bases and J by 10 bases, with 16 bases between. This CDR3 comprises 13 residues. Written as DNA, the CDR3 is TGTGCCTGGAGGGCGGGGACACTTGGACCCCAGCATTTT. Translation: CAWRAGTLGPQHF.

The V call is TRBV6-6, the J call TRBJ2-6, with 7 bases aligning to TRBD2. CDR1 and CDR2 from the germline V gene are MNHNY and SVGAGI (reference sequence). The CDR3 extends over 16 amino acids. J gave up 2 bases and V 6 bases, and 7 bases lay outside the gene matches. Here the CDR3 reads CASSPLLAAGANVLTF. The DNA for the CDR3 is TGTGCCAGCAGCCCCCTCCTAGCGGCTGGGGCCAACGTCCTGACTTTC.

This chain links TRBV20-1 with TRBJ2-7; D is ambiguous. V was pared by 3 bases and J by 4 bases, with 7 bases between. Germline loops: CDR1 DFQATT, CDR2 SNEGSKA (reference sequence). CDR3 length: 11 residues. The chain's CDR3 is CSASGNYEQYF. DNA of the CDR3: TGCAGTGCTAGCGGTAATTACGAGCAGTACTTC.

This clone was observed a handful of times. V usage is TRBV11-2 and J usage is TRBJ1-2, with a possible D match to TRBD1 (5 bases). Germline CDR1 reads SGHAT; CDR2 reads FQNNGV. The CDR3 spans 16 residues. V was pared by 2 bases and J by 6 bases, with 19 bases between. In DNA form, the CDR3 reads TGTGCCAGCAGCTTAAGTGGGCTCCCGGGGGGGAATGGCTACACCTTC. This codes for CASSLSGLPGGNGYTF. The full variable domain, in which reference TRBV11-2 and TRBJ1-2 provide the parts outside the CDR3, is EAGVAQSPRYKIIEKRQSVAFWCNPISGHATLYWYQQILGQGPKLLIQFQNNGVVDDSQLPKDRFSAERLKGVDSTLKIQPAKLEDSAVYLCASSLSGLPGGNGYTFGSGTRLTVV.

This clone showed up just once. The genes are TRBV10-3 and TRBJ2-7, with TRBD2 as a possible D gene (5 bases). This CDR3 is built from 13 residues. CDR1 and CDR2 (germline): ENHRY, SYGVKD. Trimming pared 7 bases from V and 3 bases from J, leaving 13 bases between. The CDR3 DNA reads TGTGCCATCAAATCCGGGGATCACTACGAGCAGTACTTC. It codes for CAIKSGDHYEQYF.

V is TRBV2 and J is TRBJ1-1; a weak D match, TRBD1 (5 bases). Germline V gene sequence: CDR1 SNHLY, CDR2 FYNNEI. The V gene lost 8 bases and the J gene lost 2 bases, with 12 bases spanning the gap. The CDR3 consists of 13 residues. The CDR3 region is CASFRDLNTEAFF. The CDR3 coding sequence is TGTGCCAGCTTCCGGGACCTTAACACTGAAGCTTTCTTT.

The DNA of the CDR3 is TGTGCCAGCGGACTAGCGGGAGCGACGGCCGGGGAGCTGTTTTTT. Encoded protein: CASGLAGATAGELFF. This chain uses TRBV19 with TRBJ2-2, with 13 bases fitting TRBD2. The CDR3 is 15 residues long. J was trimmed by 6 bases and V by 9 bases; bases with no gene match: 7. The germline gives CDR1 LNHDA, CDR2 SQIVND (reference sequence).

This chain uses TRBV6-5 with TRBJ2-1; TRBD1 matches 10 bases. From germline, CDR1 is MNHEY and CDR2 SVGAGI. V lost 4 bases, J lost 5 bases, and 5 bases stayed unmatched. CDR3 size: 15 residues. This CDR3 is CASSLGQGINNEQFF. The CDR3 DNA reads TGTGCCAGCAGTTTGGGACAGGGGATAAACAATGAGCAGTTCTTC.

The chain links TRBV5-1 to TRBJ2-2; TRBD1 matches 8 bases. The CDR3 extends over 15 amino acids. Germline-derived CDR1 and CDR2 are SGHRS and YFSETQ. The V segment lost 4 bases and the J segment 5 bases; nucleotides outside the gene matches: 7. CDR3 DNA sequence: TGCGCCAGCAGCCAGAGGACAGGGATGACCGGGGAGCTGTTTTTT. This gives the protein CASSQRTGMTGELFF.

This clone occurred once. The chain is built from TRBV28 and TRBJ2-2; tentatively, D is TRBD2 (7 bases). V was trimmed by 6 bases and J by 5 bases, leaving 22 bases between them. The CDR3 spans 17 residues. Germline V gene sequence: CDR1 MDHEN, CDR2 SYDVKM. The CDR3 nucleotides read TGTGCCAGCAGCCGGGGGGCTGGGACTTTGATAACCGGGGAGCTGTTTTTT. Translation: CASSRGAGTLITGELFF.

This clone was detected only a few times. The chain recombines TRBV7-9 with TRBJ1-3; D perhaps matches TRBD1 (6 bases). This CDR3 contains 15 residues. The V end was cut by 3 bases, the J end by 0 bases, with 9 bases between. Germline V CDR1 and CDR2: SEHNR, FQNEAQ (reference sequence). DNA of the CDR3: TGTGCCAGCAGCTTGACAGGTCGCTCTGGAAACACCATATATTTT. Translation gives CASSLTGRSGNTIYF.

The chain uses TRBV10-1 and TRBJ2-5; 10 bases are a match to TRBD1. CDR3 length equals 15 residues. Germline V gene data show CDR1 as WNHNN and CDR2 as SYGVQD (reference sequence). V dropped 4 bases and J dropped 1; count of bases not matched to a gene: 3. The CDR3 DNA reads as TGCGCCAGCAGTGCCCGGACAGGGGGCCAAGAGACCCAGTACTTC. Translation: CASSARTGGQETQYF.

The genes are TRBV11-2 and TRBJ1-5; D gene unclear. Germline CDR1 SGHAT, CDR2 FQNNGV. Trimming cost V 1 base and J 0 bases, with 1 base left between them. The CDR3 sequence is 13 residues long. CDR3 protein: CASSLVSNQPQHF. The DNA for the CDR3 is TGTGCCAGCAGCTTAGTTAGCAATCAGCCCCAGCATTTT.

This clone was counted once. The chain couples TRBV5-4 to TRBJ2-7; TRBD2 aligns across 14 bases. V lost 3 bases and J lost 0; bases outside the gene matches: 11. Germline CDR1 SGHNT, CDR2 YYREEE (reference sequence). CDR3 size: 19 residues. CDR3 loop: CASSSSKPGLAGVSYEQYF. The CDR3 DNA reads TGTGCCAGCAGCTCCTCCAAACCGGGACTAGCGGGGGTCTCCTACGAGCAGTACTTC.

The chain recombines TRBV27 with TRBJ2-1, with 8 bases lining up with TRBD2. V shed 3 bases and J 3 bases; nucleotides not matched to a gene: 1. In germline, CDR1 is MNHEY, CDR2 SMNVEV (reference sequence). This CDR3 has 14 residues. The CDR3 DNA reads TGTGCCAGCAGTTTGGGACTAGGCTACAATGAGCAGTTCTTC. This codes for CASSLGLGYNEQFF.

In regard to this clone: Germline and junction disagree at one end, which may indicate a read error. This chain joins TRBV18 and TRBJ2-7; TRBD2 agrees at 9 bases. The CDR3 totals 14 residues. Germline V lookup: CDR1 KGHSH, CDR2 LQKENI. The CDR3 region has the DNA TGTGCCAGCTCACCAGGGACTAGCTCCCACGAGCAGTACTTC. This sequence encodes CASSPGTSSHEQYF. The variable domain in full, with the rest retrieved from reference TRBV18 and TRBJ2-7, is NAGVMQNPRHLVRRRGQEARLRCSPMKGHSHVYWYRQLPEEGLKFMVYLQKENIIDESGMPKERFSAEFPKEGPSILRIQQVVRGDSAAYFCASSPGTSSHEQYFGPGTRLTVT.

This chain links TRBV5-8 with TRBJ2-2, with 9 bases lining up with TRBD1. V gave up 5 bases and J gave up 4 bases; unmatched junction bases: 15. CDR3 length equals 18 residues. Germline assignment: CDR1 SGHTS and CDR2 YDEGEE. DNA for the CDR3: TGTGCCAGCAGGCGGGAATTCTCCGGGACAGGGACCACCGGGGAGCTGTTTTTT. Its protein is CASRREFSGTGTTGELFF.

The gene calls are TRBV6-4 and TRBJ1-5; maybe TRBD1 (5 bases). Trimming took 3 bases from V and 2 from J, leaving 8 bases between them. This CDR3 contains 14 residues. Per germline, CDR1 MRHNA and CDR2 SNTAGT. The CDR3 spells CASSEGVGNQPQHF. In DNA, the CDR3 is TGTGCCAGCAGTGAGGGGGTTGGCAATCAGCCCCAGCATTTT.

The chain joins TRBV4-1 to TRBJ2-1; either TRBD1 or TRBD2 may supply D (5 bases each). The CDR3 runs to 17 residues. Germline V lookup: CDR1 MGHRA, CDR2 YSYEKL. The V end lost 2 bases, the J end lost 4 bases, and 18 bases lay between the germline ends. For the CDR3, the DNA is TGCGCCAGCAGCCAACTCACCGGGACCAGATTATACAATGAGCAGTTCTTC. This gives the protein CASSQLTGTRLYNEQFF.

In nucleotides, the CDR3 is TGCGCCAGCAGCTTAGGGGGGATACAGGGCCCCGGGGAGCTGTTTTTT. It translates to CASSLGGIQGPGELFF. The chain carries TRBV5-1 and TRBJ2-2; the D gene could be TRBD1 or TRBD2 (6 bases each). With 2 bases removed from V and 6 bases from J, the gap between germline ends came to 17 bases. Germline CDR1 reads SGHRS; CDR2 reads YFSETQ. The CDR3 has 16 amino acids.

The V and J genes are TRBV10-2 and TRBJ2-5, with 7 bases fitting TRBD1. The germline gives CDR1 WSHSY, CDR2 SAAADI. V lost 6 bases to trimming and J lost 3 bases; unmatched junction nucleotides: 16. The CDR3 totals 17 residues. CDR3 amino acids: CASRRALVRDSEETQYF. The CDR3 nucleotides read TGCGCCAGCAGGCGCGCCCTTGTCCGGGACAGCGAAGAGACCCAGTACTTC.

The chain carries TRBV2 and TRBJ2-5; 15 nucleotides align to TRBD2. This CDR3 comprises 17 residues. The trim removed 10 bases at V and 1 base at J, leaving 10 bases unmatched. Germline CDR1 is SNHLY and CDR2 is FYNNEI. The CDR3, as DNA: TGTGCCAAACGTGAAAGGGGACTAGCGGGAGGCCAAGAGACCCAGTACTTC. As protein: CAKRERGLAGGQETQYF.

The chain carries TRBV4-3 and TRBJ2-1, with D perhaps given as TRBD1 or TRBD2 (5 bases each). This CDR3 contains 12 residues. Trimming took 4 bases from V and 9 from J, leaving 10 bases between them. CDR1 is LGHNA, CDR2 YSLEER, per germline. CDR3 region: CASSLYGAEQFF. CDR3 in DNA: TGCGCCAGCAGCCTATACGGGGCTGAGCAGTTCTTC.

This chain uses TRBV15 with TRBJ2-5; no clear D gene. The CDR3 is made up of 15 amino acids. Trimming took off 2 bases at V and 1 base at J, with 11 bases between the two ends. Germline V gene lookup returns CDR1 LNHNV and CDR2 YYDKDF (reference sequence). The CDR3 coding sequence is TGTGCCACCAGCAGACCGCAAGTGTCCCAAGAGACCCAGTACTTC. It translates to CATSRPQVSQETQYF.

This chain links TRBV7-2 with TRBJ2-1; D is perhaps TRBD2 (6 bases). This CDR3 region has 14 residues. V lost 4 bases, J lost 6 bases, and 13 bases lay in between. Germline CDR1 SGHTA, CDR2 FQGNSA. This chain's CDR3 is CASSYPWGGNEQFF. Here the CDR3 DNA reads TGTGCCAGCAGCTACCCCTGGGGAGGCAATGAGCAGTTCTTC.

The V and J genes are TRBV2 and TRBJ1-5; 9 bases line up with TRBD1. The CDR3 consists of 15 residues. From germline, CDR1 is SNHLY and CDR2 FYNNEI. The J segment lost 6 bases and the V segment lost 6 bases, leaving 9 bases of the junction unmatched. The CDR3 region is CASRVTTGGSQPQHF. The DNA for the CDR3 is TGTGCCAGCAGAGTAACTACAGGGGGCAGTCAGCCCCAGCATTTT. Supplemented by reference TRBV2 and TRBJ1-5, the full variable domain reads EPEVTQTPSHQVTQMGQEVILRCVPISNHLYFYWYRQILGQKVEFLVSFYNNEISEKSEIFDDQFSVERPDGSNFTLKIRSTKLEDSAMYFCASRVTTGGSQPQHFGDGTRLSIL.